The 31 T cell receptor beta chains reported below all come from one sample, sequenced in a study of T cells after yellow fever vaccination. TCRdb analysed the 5' RACE reads with MiXCR anew, one entry per CDR3 protein. The profile shows 250,000 to 300,000 distinct CDR3 sequences, around 5.2% of them singletons. The sample consisted of CD4+ T cells sorted from PBMCs, taken on the day of the yellow fever booster vaccination. These receptors were taken from a man aged 18 to 30 who received the YFV17D yellow fever vaccine.

This chain joins TRBV4-1 and TRBJ1-2, with D hard to call. Per germline, CDR1 MGHRA and CDR2 YSYEKL. V was cut by 1 base and J by 8 bases, with 14 bases left in between. The CDR3 loop spans 14 amino acids. CDR3 coding DNA: TGCGCCAGCAGCCAAGTTGGAGGGCCTGGGGGCTACACCTTC. Protein sequence: CASSQVGGPGGYTF.

This clonotype was detected ten times or more. The J gene is TRBJ2-1, the V gene TRBV5-1, with TRBD2 identical over 8 bases. J lost 6 bases, V lost 2 bases, and 4 bases had no gene match. Germline values: CDR1 SGHRS, CDR2 YFSETQ. The CDR3 has 14 residues. The CDR3 here is CASSFGLAPNEQFF. DNA for the CDR3: TGCGCCAGCAGCTTCGGACTAGCCCCCAATGAGCAGTTCTTC.

V usage is TRBV5-1 and J usage is TRBJ2-2, with D unclear. This CDR3 region has 14 residues. CDR1 is SGHRS, CDR2 YFSETQ, per germline. V was pared by 4 bases and J by 1 base, with 8 bases between. This CDR3 is CASSPGMNTGELFF. The CDR3 DNA reads TGCGCCAGCAGCCCAGGAATGAACACCGGGGAGCTGTTTTTT. The full variable domain, in which reference TRBV5-1 and TRBJ2-2 provide the parts outside the CDR3, is KAGVTQTPRYLIKTRGQQVTLSCSPISGHRSVSWYQQTPGQGLQFLFEYFSETQRNKGNFPGRFSGRQFSNSRSEMNVSTLELGDSALYLCASSPGMNTGELFFGEGSRLTVL.

This clonotype was recorded at least ten times. The chain recombines TRBV10-3 with TRBJ1-1; tentative D call: TRBD1 (6 bases). In germline, CDR1 is ENHRY, CDR2 SYGVKD. V gave up 4 bases and J gave up 3 bases, with 15 bases separating them. This CDR3 contains 15 residues. CDR3 in DNA: TGTGCCATCAGTGGTCGACTGGGGGGCCACACTGAAGCTTTCTTT. Its protein product is CAISGRLGGHTEAFF.

The sample holds many counts of this clonotype. This chain uses TRBV4-1 with TRBJ2-3; TRBD2 aligns across 9 bases. Germline lookup yields CDR1 MGHRA and CDR2 YSYEKL. The ends lost 5 bases at V and 1 base at J; junction bases unmatched: 4. The CDR3 is made up of 15 amino acids. In DNA, the CDR3 is TGCGCCAGCAGCGGGAGCGGGGGGCGCACAGATACGCAGTATTTT. Translated, it gives CASSGSGGRTDTQYF.

Comment on this clonotype: A junction boundary mismatches the germline segment, possibly from a read error. The V and J genes are TRBV11-2 and TRBJ2-2, with a tentative D call TRBD2 (5 bases). The CDR3 extends over 15 amino acids. The germline CDR1 and CDR2 sequences are SGHAT and FQNNGV. The chain's CDR3 is CASSLAVYSTGELFF. CDR3 DNA sequence: TGTGCCAGCAGCTTAGCTGTCTACAGTACCGGGGAGCTATTTTTT.

This clonotype was seen a handful of times. This sequence joins TRBV5-5 and TRBJ2-1; TRBD1 matches 9 bases. Germline V gives CDR1 SGHKS, CDR2 YYEKEE (reference sequence). With 4 bases clipped from V and 8 bases from J, the junction kept 7 bases outside the gene matches. This CDR3 region has 14 residues. The CDR3 region is CASSVDRGVDEQFF. In nucleotides, the CDR3 is TGTGCCAGCAGCGTGGACAGGGGTGTTGATGAGCAGTTCTTC.

The J gene is TRBJ1-2, the V gene TRBV5-1, with D maybe TRBD1 (5 bases). The V and J ends lost 4 bases and 5 bases respectively, with 15 bases between them. The CDR3 covers 14 residues. The germline CDR1 and CDR2 sequences are SGHRS and YFSETQ. The CDR3 bases are TGCGCCAGCAGCCCCGGTGGGGGGGAATATGGCTACACCTTC. Translating it yields CASSPGGGEYGYTF.

This clonotype was found many times. The rearrangement links TRBV6-5 to TRBJ1-1; 8 bases align to TRBD1. The CDR3 sequence is 14 residues long. CDR1 is MNHEY and CDR2 is SVGAGI in the germline V gene. With V trimmed by 0 bases and J by 6 bases, 3 bases remained unmatched. The CDR3 protein is CASSYSAGGAEAFF. DNA of the CDR3: TGTGCCAGCAGTTACTCCGCAGGGGGCGCTGAAGCTTTCTTT.

This clonotype appeared a few times. This chain uses TRBV5-5 with TRBJ1-2, with D hard to call. The CDR3 consists of 15 residues. Between the trimmed V and J ends, which lost 0 bases and 7 bases, there was a span of 16 bases. The germline V gene encodes CDR1 SGHKS and CDR2 YYEKEE (reference sequence). DNA for the CDR3: TGTGCCAGCAGCTTGGAGTGGACGGGAGGAGGTGGCTACACCTTC. Translated: CASSLEWTGGGGYTF. Supplemented by reference TRBV5-5 and TRBJ1-2, the full variable domain reads DAGVTQSPTHLIKTRGQQVTLRCSPISGHKSVSWYQQVLGQGPQFIFQYYEKEERGRGNFPDRFSARQFPNYSSELNVNALLLGDSALYLCASSLEWTGGGGYTFGSGTRLTVV.

This chain uses TRBV5-6 with TRBJ2-6; 7 positions match TRBD1. Germline lookup yields CDR1 SGHDT and CDR2 YYEEEE. Trimming at V came to 5 bases and at J to 0 bases, leaving 14 bases not matched to a gene. The CDR3 is 19 residues long. This chain's CDR3 is CASRSGQAPFNSGANVLTF. CDR3 coding DNA: TGTGCCAGCAGGTCCGGACAGGCTCCTTTCAACTCTGGGGCCAACGTCCTGACTTTC.

This clonotype was observed a handful of times. The chain recombines TRBV7-2 with TRBJ2-2; 10 bases line up with TRBD1. The CDR3 length is 18 residues. Unmatched junction bases numbered 14, after V lost 5 bases and J lost 5 bases. The germline CDR1 and CDR2 sequences are SGHTA and FQGNSA. CDR3 sequence: CASSVSGTGVSITGELFF. For the CDR3, the DNA is TGTGCCAGCAGCGTATCCGGGACAGGGGTTTCTATTACCGGGGAGCTGTTTTTT.

This clonotype has more than one count but fewer than ten. The V gene is TRBV9, the J gene TRBJ2-1; D may match TRBD1 or TRBD2 (5 bases each). Per the germline V gene, CDR1 is SGDLS and CDR2 is YYNGEE. This CDR3 comprises 16 residues. Deletions cut 0 bases from V and 0 bases from J, with 10 bases between. The DNA of the CDR3 is TGTGCCAGCAGCGTAGGGGGGACCTTCTCCTACAATGAGCAGTTCTTC. Translating it yields CASSVGGTFSYNEQFF.

This clonotype has ten or more counts. This chain joins TRBV5-1 and TRBJ2-3; 8 bases agree with TRBD2. Germline-derived CDR1 and CDR2 are SGHRS and YFSETQ. V dropped 0 bases and J dropped 2; count of bases not matched to a gene: 8. This CDR3 contains 17 residues. As DNA, the CDR3 is TGCGCCAGCAGCTTGGTCCCGAGCGGGGGCCTCACAGATACGCAGTATTTT. It specifies CASSLVPSGGLTDTQYF.

This clonotype showed up many times. The rearrangement links TRBV20-1 to TRBJ2-3; D is perhaps TRBD2 (6 bases). Per germline, CDR1 DFQATT and CDR2 SNEGSKA (reference sequence). This CDR3 region has 12 residues. V lost 6 bases and J 4 bases, leaving 11 bases between the germline ends. CDR3 sequence (DNA): TGCAGTGCGGGGACTTTCTCAGATACGCAGTATTTT. Translated, it gives CSAGTFSDTQYF.

This clonotype showed up just a few times. The rearrangement links TRBV6-2 or TRBV6-3 to TRBJ2-7; no reliable D call. This CDR3 contains 13 residues. Trimming cost V 5 bases and J 4 bases, with 12 bases left between them. Germline-derived CDR1 and CDR2 are MNHEY and SVGEGT. The CDR3 loop reads CASSRERWYEQYV. CDR3 bases: TGTGCCAGCAGTAGGGAACGATGGTACGAGCAGTACGTC.

This clonotype appeared many times. V is TRBV4-2 and J is TRBJ2-2; no reliable D call. Germline values: CDR1 LGHNA, CDR2 YNFKEQ. This CDR3 region has 15 residues. The ends were cut back, 4 bases at V and 4 bases at J, with 13 bases in the middle. The CDR3, as DNA: TGTGCCAGCAGCCGCGACCTTCTGGGCACCGGGGAGCTGTTTTTT. It encodes CASSRDLLGTGELFF.

The chain is built from TRBV24-1 and TRBJ2-5; weak D call: TRBD2 (5 bases). Germline CDR1 and CDR2: KGHDR and SFDVKD. The CDR3 contains 15 residues. Trimming stripped 2 bases from V and 1 base from J, with 10 bases between. CDR3 residues: CATSDWASGQETQYF. In nucleotides, the CDR3 is TGTGCCACCAGTGATTGGGCGAGCGGCCAAGAGACCCAGTACTTC.

V usage is TRBV20-1 and J usage is TRBJ2-7; 7 nucleotides line up with TRBD1. The CDR3 contains 11 residues. Germline CDR1 reads DFQATT; CDR2 reads SNEGSKA (reference sequence). Trimming took 5 bases from V and 4 from J; bases not matched to a gene: 2. This chain's CDR3 is CSASTGYEQYV. CDR3 nucleotides: TGCAGTGCTTCGACAGGGTACGAGCAGTACGTC.

This clonotype was seen a handful of times. CDR3 loop: CASRSTGIYETQYF. DNA for the CDR3: TGTGCCAGCAGGAGTACAGGGATTTACGAGACCCAGTACTTC. The V and J genes are TRBV6-5 and TRBJ2-5; D might be TRBD1 (6 bases). V was clipped by 6 bases and J by 5 bases, with 16 bases between them. Germline CDR1 reads MNHEY; CDR2 reads SVGAGI. The CDR3 has 14 residues.

This clonotype was detected many times. The chain couples TRBV10-3 to TRBJ2-2, with 8 bases that match TRBD2. The CDR3 contains 16 residues. CDR1 is ENHRY and CDR2 is SYGVKD in the germline V gene. Trimming removed 4 bases from V and 4 bases from J; junction bases left unmatched: 8. The CDR3 nucleotides are TGTGCCATCAGTGGTACCGGGACTAGTTCCACCGGGGAGCTGTTTTTT. The encoded protein is CAISGTGTSSTGELFF.

A few counts support this clonotype. The J gene is TRBJ1-5, the V gene TRBV5-8, with a tentative D call TRBD1 (5 bases). The V gene lost 4 bases and the J gene lost 3 bases, with 14 bases spanning the gap. This CDR3 has 15 residues. Germline loops: CDR1 SGHTS, CDR2 YDEGEE. Here the CDR3 reads CASSPGQVLNQPQHF. The CDR3 region has the DNA TGTGCCAGCAGCCCAGGGCAAGTTCTCAATCAGCCCCAGCATTTT.

This clonotype was seen a few times. The V call is TRBV20-1, the J call TRBJ2-1, with D possibly TRBD2 on 6 matching bases. CDR1 is DFQATT, CDR2 SNEGSKA, per germline (reference sequence). Trimming removed 0 bases at V and 0 bases at J, with 15 bases between. CDR3 length equals 17 residues. The CDR3: CSAREGGAQSSYNEQFF. The CDR3, as DNA: TGCAGTGCTAGAGAGGGGGGTGCCCAGAGCTCCTACAATGAGCAGTTCTTC.

This clonotype came up a few times. The chain uses TRBV2 and TRBJ1-4; D is ambiguous. Germline V gene data show CDR1 as SNHLY and CDR2 as FYNNEI. The CDR3 runs 14 residues. Written as DNA, the CDR3 is TGTGTTACGCAGGATGCGAACCGGGGTGAAAAACTGTTTTTT. Protein: CVTQDANRGEKLFF.

The chain recombines TRBV7-2 with TRBJ2-7, with a tentative D call TRBD1 (6 bases). In germline, CDR1 is SGHTA, CDR2 FQGNSA. This CDR3 is 14 amino acids long. Trimming took off 1 base at V and 3 bases at J, with 10 bases between the two ends. CDR3 bases: TGTGCCAGCAGCTTAGAAAGGGGGTACTACGAGCAGTACGTC. Amino acid sequence: CASSLERGYYEQYV.

The gene calls are TRBV7-2 and TRBJ2-3, with a tentative D call TRBD1 (6 bases). Germline lookup yields CDR1 SGHTA and CDR2 FQGNSA. The V end lost 4 bases, the J end lost 8 bases, and 22 bases lay between the germline ends. The CDR3 runs to 16 residues. This CDR3 is CASSSGVGYGQGTQYF. In DNA, the CDR3 is TGTGCCAGCAGCTCAGGGGTAGGCTATGGTCAGGGTACGCAGTATTTT.

This clonotype appeared a few times. The CDR3 reads CASGGAGQPQHF. DNA for the CDR3: TGTGCTAGTGGGGGGGCAGGGCAGCCCCAGCATTTT. The J gene is TRBJ1-5, the V gene TRBV12-5; possible D gene TRBD1, 6 bases. V dropped 6 bases and J dropped 7 bases, with 10 bases sitting between them. The CDR3 has 12 residues. The germline CDR1 and CDR2 sequences are LGHNT and FRNRAP.

The gene calls are TRBV6-1 and TRBJ1-5; no clear D. CDR3 length: 13 amino acids. Germline-derived CDR1 and CDR2 are MNHNS and SASEGT. V lost 6 bases, J lost 5 bases, and 11 bases lay in between. CDR3 in DNA: TGTGCCAGCAGCGGAACGGGTTATCAGCCCCAGCATTTT. This sequence encodes CASSGTGYQPQHF.

A few counts support this clonotype. The chain employs TRBV7-2 and TRBJ1-4; D is perhaps TRBD1 (6 bases). V shed 5 bases and J shed 3 bases, with 10 bases lying between them. The CDR3 totals 14 residues. Germline CDR1 and CDR2: SGHTA and FQGNSA. The CDR3 nucleotides read TGTGCCAGCAGCGTGGACAGACCTAATGAAAAACTGTTTTTT. Translating it yields CASSVDRPNEKLFF. The whole variable domain, filled in from reference TRBV7-2 and TRBJ1-4, reads GAGVSQSPSNKVTEKGKDVELRCDPISGHTALYWYRQSLGQGLEFLIYFQGNSAPDKSGLPSDRFSAERTGGSVSTLTIQRTQQEDSAVYLCASSVDRPNEKLFFGSGTQLSVL.

This clonotype came up many times. The chain has TRBV7-2 and TRBJ2-3; D gene ambiguous. Trimming pared 4 bases from V and 1 base from J, leaving 9 bases between. The CDR3 is made up of 14 amino acids. Germline CDR1 and CDR2: SGHTA and FQGNSA. In nucleotides, the CDR3 is TGTGCCAGCAGCTCCCAGGCAGGCACAGATACGCAGTATTTT. It specifies CASSSQAGTDTQYF.

This clonotype appeared a few times. The V gene is TRBV6-5, the J gene TRBJ2-7; perhaps TRBD2 as D (6 bases). From germline, CDR1 is MNHEY and CDR2 SVGAGI. This CDR3 has 14 amino acids. Trimming took 6 bases from V and 1 from J, leaving 13 bases between them. This chain's CDR3 is CASSSWGESYEQYF. The CDR3 bases are TGTGCCAGCAGCTCTTGGGGGGAGTCCTACGAGCAGTACTTC.